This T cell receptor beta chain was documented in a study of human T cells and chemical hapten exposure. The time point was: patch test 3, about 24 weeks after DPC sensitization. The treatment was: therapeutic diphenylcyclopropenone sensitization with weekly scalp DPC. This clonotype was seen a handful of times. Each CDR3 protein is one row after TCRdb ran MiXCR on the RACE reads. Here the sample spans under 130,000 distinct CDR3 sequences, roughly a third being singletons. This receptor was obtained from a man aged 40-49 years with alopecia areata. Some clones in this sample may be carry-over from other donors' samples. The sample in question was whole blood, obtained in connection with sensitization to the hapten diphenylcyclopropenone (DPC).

CDR3 nucleotide sequence: TGCAGCGTTGAATTTCAGCCAGGCTATGGCTACACCTTC. Its protein product is CSVEFQPGYGYTF. This rearrangement joins TRBV29-1 to TRBJ1-2; D remains unclear. Germline CDR1 SQVTM, CDR2 ANQGSEA. This CDR3 contains 13 residues. Trimming cost V 2 bases and J 4 bases, with 11 bases left between them.